This T cell receptor beta chain was recorded in a study of blood T cell repertoires in COVID-19 (dated by TCRdb to the early 2020s). With regard to the full study: Collaborator samples came from the United States, Italy and Spain and covered acute and convalescent phases of COVID-19. The prospective study material was composed of cDNA or gDNA derived from T cells, B-cell-depleted T cells, or PBMCs. The samples were drawn from the first 160 participants of the ongoing ImmuneRACE study and from 1,254 subjects provided by 6 global collaborators. The sample metadata nearly always contained a de-identified subject ID, COVID-19 status, age in years and sex. Where HLA class I and class II types were available, the types were taken from metadata supplied by the sample provider, not from assay-based typing. The dataset comprised deeply sampled blood TCRbeta repertoires from subjects exposed to, actively infected with, or recovered from COVID-19. The repertoires were made available in a free public database intended to serve as a resource for research on the immune response to SARS-CoV-2. Study-wide findings and limitations: How much clinical and demographic metadata was included differed by source and by participant, and the metadata was provided uncurated.

Regarding this clone: What antigen it recognizes has not been identified. The input lacks base qualities; no much larger clone sits a single base away.

Participants in the prospective study were enrolled through a virtual design, were aged about 18 to 90 years, and lived in some 24 United States geographic areas. To assign participants to cohorts, the prospective study relied on clinical history that participants themselves reported in a screening survey and a study questionnaire. Mobile phlebotomists in the prospective study collected whole blood, serum and a nasopharyngeal or oropharyngeal swab from every participant. Participants in the prospective study had the option to provide additional blood draws and questionnaires over an approximately 2-month period. Before DNA extraction, blood samples from the prospective study were shipped at room temperature or frozen. TCRbeta CDR3 regions were amplified from genomic DNA by means of the immunoSEQ Assay, a bias-controlled multiplex PCR. For the original study's pipeline: Nucleated cell counts per sample were estimated from amplification of reference gene primers within the assay. To quantify the absolute abundance of each unique TCRbeta CDR3 rearrangement, sequence reads were collapsed and filtered. For each sample, productive Simpson clonality was calculated by taking the square root of Simpson's diversity index across productive rearrangements. The immuneACCESS repertoire file appears here via TCRdb, limited to in-frame rearrangements. These files lack a portion of the clones; in checked studies, under half of the deficit traces to unresolved V genes, and the cause of the others is not known. That table supplies the V and J calls and clone size; D and trimming were determined from the DNA. The sample has about 220,000 clones on record, 75% to 90% of them singletons. Approximately 3.4% of the sample belongs to the ten largest clones.

The junction shows trimming of 3 bases on V and 9 bases on J, plus 9 bases between the germline ends. From a lookup of the germline V gene, CDR1 and CDR2 are SGHVS and FNYEAQ. The CDR3 starts with the cysteine, ends with the phenylalanine, and has 12 residues. Only the CDR3 DNA stays, 36 bases, in frame from base 1. This receptor chain uses TRBV7-6 and TRBJ2-1; TRBD1 could be the D gene, as 5 bases match. The specimen was PBMCs or T cells enriched from blood (not recorded which). This clonotype originated in a young woman in a cohort exposed to, infected with or recovered from COVID-19 (not recorded which). The nucleotide sequence is TGTGCCAGCAGCTTTAACCAGGGTGAGCAGTTCTTC. Its product reads: CASSFNQGEQFF.